The clone carrying this T cell receptor beta chain was observed once. Profiling relied on immunoSEQ multiplex PCR, and the TCRdb table lists in-frame clones only, not all of them. Of 450,000 or so clones in the sample, about nine tenths were seen once. The data belong to a study of blood T cell repertoires in COVID-19. Per the germline V gene, CDR1 is MNHEY and CDR2 is SMNVEV (reference sequence). This CDR3 has 13 residues. V lost 6 bases, J lost 1 base, and 10 bases lay in between. This chain joins TRBV27 and TRBJ2-7; tentative D call: TRBD1 (5 bases). The sample was peripheral blood. This receptor was obtained from a middle-aged woman with COVID-19, enrolled during active disease. DNA for the CDR3: TGTGCCAGCAGCAGGGAAAGATCCTACGAGCAGTACTTC. Translation gives CASSRERSYEQYF.